The rows below give T cell receptor beta chains drawn from one sample of a study of beta chain features in type 1 diabetes. Using immunoSEQ multiplex PCR, the repertoire was profiled, and TCRdb retains in-frame clones only, with some absent. Of 160,000 or so clones listed, around 10% are singletons. Input material: central memory CD4+ T cells from blood. The source is a man younger than 35 in good health. Each CDR3 is given with its conserved first and last residue. D genes are given only for firm matches. Part of the rows lack a size; the others show once, few, many or a class for expanded clones.

V gene	D gene	clone size	J gene	CDR3 protein	CDR3 DNA
TRBV5-6	.	.	TRBJ2-3	CASSWGTLSTDTQYF	TGTGCCAGCAGCTGGGGGACATTGAGCACAGATACGCAGTATTTT
TRBV9	TRBD1	few	TRBJ1-5	CASSRTGDTNQPQHF	TGTGCCAGCAGTCGGACAGGGGATACCAATCAGCCCCAGCATTTT
TRBV7-9	.	.	TRBJ1-2	CASSPGQSNYGYTF	TGTGCCAGCAGCCCTGGACAGAGTAACTATGGCTACACCTTC
TRBV5-6	TRBD1	.	TRBJ1-2	CASKLGTGGAYGYTF	TGTGCCAGCAAGCTTGGGACAGGGGGCGCCTATGGCTACACCTTC
TRBV27	.	.	TRBJ1-6	CASRSGPAYNSPLHF	TGTGCCAGCAGATCAGGGCCCGCCTATAATTCACCCCTCCACTTT
TRBV5-6	TRBD2	.	TRBJ2-3	CASSLNRLAGEGTDTQYF	TGTGCCAGCAGCTTGAATCGCCTAGCGGGAGAAGGGACAGATACGCAGTATTTT
TRBV5-1	TRBD2	.	TRBJ2-1	CASSLVAGDNNEQFF	TGCGCCAGCAGCTTGGTAGCGGGAGATAACAATGAGCAGTTCTTC
TRBV14	TRBD1	.	TRBJ1-6	CASSRLTGEGSPLHF	TGTGCCAGCAGCCGACTGACAGGGGAGGGATCACCCCTCCACTTT
TRBV9	.	.	TRBJ2-1	CASSVRGGGNEQFF	TGTGCCAGCAGCGTAAGGGGTGGTGGGAATGAGCAGTTCTTC
TRBV19	TRBD1	.	TRBJ1-5	CASRDSGFQPQHF	TGTGCCAGCCGGGACAGTGGATTTCAGCCCCAGCATTTT
TRBV29-1	.	.	TRBJ2-3	CSVEGSSRSTDTQYF	TGCAGCGTTGAAGGTTCGAGCCGAAGCACAGATACGCAGTATTTT
TRBV9	.	many	TRBJ2-6	CASSARGSGANVLTF	TGTGCCAGCAGCGCCCGGGGCTCTGGGGCCAACGTCCTGACTTTC
TRBV5-4	TRBD1	.	TRBJ1-2	CASSHDRVNGYTF	TGTGCCAGCAGCCACGACAGGGTAAACGGCTACACCTTC
TRBV7-2	.	few	TRBJ2-6	CASSPQTASGANVLTF	TGTGCCAGCAGCCCTCAGACGGCCTCTGGGGCCAACGTCCTGACTTTC
TRBV6-5	.	.	TRBJ2-7	CASSYGYLRGIYEQYF	TGTGCCAGCAGTTACGGATACCTCAGGGGAATCTACGAGCAGTACTTC
TRBV9	TRBD1	few	TRBJ2-1	CASSVVPLGVGGATNEQFF	TGTGCCAGCAGCGTAGTCCCCCTTGGAGTAGGGGGCGCGACGAATGAGCAGTTCTTC
TRBV25-1	TRBD2	few	TRBJ2-7	CASSDPSGDEQYF	TGTGCCAGCAGTGATCCTAGCGGGGACGAGCAGTACTTC
TRBV18	TRBD1	.	TRBJ1-2	CASSSGQGASGYTF	TGTGCCAGCTCATCCGGACAGGGGGCGTCTGGCTACACCTTC
TRBV28	TRBD2	few	TRBJ2-1	CASSLLAGSSYNEQFF	TGTGCCAGCAGTTTACTAGCGGGGAGCTCCTACAATGAGCAGTTCTTC
TRBV5-6	TRBD1	few	TRBJ1-4	CASSLEQGGIEKLFF	TGTGCCAGCAGCTTGGAACAGGGGGGGATTGAAAAACTGTTTTTT
TRBV5-6	TRBD1	many	TRBJ1-2	CASSLLRDRGSGYTF	TGTGCCAGCAGCTTGCTTCGGGACAGGGGAAGCGGCTACACCTTC
TRBV18	.	.	TRBJ1-5	CASSPGAEFNQPQHF	TGTGCCAGCTCACCAGGGGCGGAATTCAATCAGCCCCAGCATTTT
TRBV11-2	.	few	TRBJ2-3	CASSLGGTSTDTQYF	TGTGCCAGCAGCTTAGGGGGCACTAGCACAGATACGCAGTATTTT
TRBV11-2	.	few	TRBJ2-1	CASSLRLGVRYNEQFF	TGTGCCAGCAGCTTAAGATTGGGGGTAAGGTACAATGAGCAGTTCTTC
TRBV4-2	TRBD1	.	TRBJ1-1	CASSLWTGNTEAFF	TGTGCCAGCAGCCTTTGGACAGGGAACACTGAAGCTTTCTTT
TRBV29-1	.	.	TRBJ1-3	CSVDRRSSGNTIYF	TGCAGCGTTGACCGAAGGAGCTCTGGAAACACCATATATTTT
TRBV4-1	.	.	TRBJ2-7	CASSQRGSRVF	TGCGCCAGCAGCCAGAGGGGATCCAGAGTCTTC
TRBV28	TRBD1	.	TRBJ2-7	CASSPVGQGSDEQYF	TGTGCCAGCAGTCCGGTGGGACAGGGAAGCGACGAGCAGTACTTC
TRBV2	.	few	TRBJ1-5	CASRRDGNSNQPQHF	TGTGCCAGCAGAAGGGACGGAAATAGCAATCAGCCCCAGCATTTT
TRBV25-1	TRBD1	few	TRBJ2-7	CASSAPDRVVEQYF	TGTGCCAGCAGTGCCCCGGACAGGGTAGTCGAGCAGTACTTC
TRBV9	.	few	TRBJ2-7	CASSPRQESYEQYF	TGTGCCAGCAGCCCCCGACAGGAATCATACGAGCAGTACTTC
TRBV18	TRBD1	few	TRBJ2-1	CASSRDRENNEQFF	TGTGCCAGCTCACGGGACAGGGAGAACAATGAGCAGTTCTTC
TRBV18	.	.	TRBJ1-2	CASSPSDGYTF	TGTGCCAGCTCACCCAGCGATGGCTACACCTTC
TRBV7-2	.	.	TRBJ2-5	CASSSGGQETQYF	TGTGCCAGCAGCTCTGGGGGGCAGGAGACCCAGTACTTC
TRBV4-2	.	many	TRBJ2-7	CASSQGAIGSYEQYF	TGTGCCAGCAGCCAAGGGGCGATTGGGTCCTACGAGCAGTACTTC
TRBV7-2	.	few	TRBJ2-1	CASSSTGARNEQFF	TGTGCCAGCAGCTCAACGGGAGCCAGGAATGAGCAGTTCTTC
TRBV4-3	.	.	TRBJ1-5	CASSQDHGSNQPQHF	TGCGCCAGCAGCCAAGATCATGGTAGCAATCAGCCCCAGCATTTT
TRBV28	TRBD2	few	TRBJ2-2	CASSPLRPGGTGELFF	TGTGCCAGCAGTCCCTTAAGACCGGGGGGCACCGGGGAGCTGTTTTTT
TRBV5-1	TRBD1	many	TRBJ1-5	CASSFTGADQPQHF	TGCGCCAGCAGCTTCACAGGGGCGGATCAGCCCCAGCATTTT
TRBV14	.	.	TRBJ2-7	CASSQNRLFEQYF	TGTGCCAGCAGCCAAAACCGCCTCTTCGAGCAGTACTTC
TRBV7-3	.	.	TRBJ2-7	CASSLTGGPTYEQYF	TGTGCCAGCAGCTTAACGGGTGGGCCCACCTACGAGCAGTACTTC
TRBV4-3	TRBD1	many	TRBJ2-5	CASSTGAPQETQYF	TGCGCCAGCAGCACAGGGGCACCTCAAGAGACCCAGTACTTC
TRBV28	TRBD1	.	TRBJ2-3	CASRRQGTDTQYF	TGTGCCAGCCGACGACAGGGGACAGATACGCAGTATTTT
TRBV6-5	TRBD1	.	TRBJ1-6	CASSDRVGSPLHF	TGTGCCAGCTCGGACAGGGTGGGATCACCCCTCCACTTT
TRBV7-2	TRBD1	few	TRBJ2-5	CASSPRQGLKETQYF	TGTGCCAGCAGCCCACGACAGGGTCTTAAAGAGACCCAGTACTTC
TRBV4-3	.	.	TRBJ2-5	CASSQDKGGPEETQYF	TGCGCCAGCAGCCAAGACAAGGGGGGACCGGAAGAGACCCAGTACTTC
TRBV4-3	.	.	TRBJ1-2	CASNEQGGANYGYTF	TGCGCCAGCAACGAACAGGGTGGGGCTAACTATGGCTACACCTTC
TRBV2	.	few	TRBJ2-4	CASSGQVAKNIQYF	TGTGCCAGCAGTGGACAAGTTGCCAAAAACATTCAGTACTTC
TRBV7-3	.	few	TRBJ2-5	CASSLWQGRETQYF	TGTGCCAGCAGCTTGTGGCAGGGCAGAGAGACCCAGTACTTC
TRBV7-2	.	.	TRBJ2-7	CASSLGHSSYEQYF	TGTGCCAGCAGCTTAGGGCATAGCTCCTACGAGCAGTACTTC
TRBV28	TRBD1	.	TRBJ1-4	CASSSGTARGKLFF	TGTGCCAGCAGTTCCGGGACAGCCCGGGGAAAACTGTTTTTT
TRBV5-1	.	few	TRBJ2-1	CASSFSGALGNEQFF	TGCGCCAGCAGCTTTTCGGGCGCCCTGGGCAATGAGCAGTTCTTC
TRBV7-2	TRBD1	many	TRBJ2-3	CASSSGQGVNTQYF	TGTGCCAGCAGCTCGGGACAGGGAGTAAATACGCAGTATTTT
TRBV19	TRBD1	.	TRBJ2-5	CASSINPAGGQYF	TGTGCCAGTAGTATAAATCCGGCAGGGGGCCAGTACTTC